Listed here are 22 T cell receptor beta chains from one sample, sequenced in a study of monozygotic twins with inflammatory bowel disease. Each CDR3 protein gets one entry in TCRdb, which reprocessed the 5' RACE reads and gives no DNA. Its listing shows more than 300,000 distinct CDR3 sequences. Sequencing was carried out using blood. These receptors all stem from a human donor with ulcerative colitis or Crohn's disease, or a healthy co-twin of an affected twin (not recorded which).

This sequence joins TRBV6-5 and TRBJ1-5. CDR3 length: 15 residues. From germline, CDR1 is MNHEY and CDR2 SVGAGI. CDR3 in amino acids: CASSYGGDSNQPQHF.

The chain uses TRBV28 and TRBJ2-1; TCRdb gives TRBD2 as the D gene, but with no DNA this cannot be confirmed. The CDR3 extends over 13 amino acids. CDR1 and CDR2 from the germline V gene are MDHEN and SYDVKM. CDR3 amino acids: CASSTDSGNEQFF.

The rearrangement uses TRBV7-2 and TRBJ2-6; the TRBD1 assignment by TCRdb is unverifiable without DNA. The CDR3 sequence is 15 residues long. Per germline, CDR1 SGHTA and CDR2 FQGNSA. This chain's CDR3 is CASSFSGAGANVLTF.

The rearrangement joins TRBV7-2 to TRBJ2-5; no DNA is available, so the TRBD2 call from TCRdb remains unchecked. The CDR3 sequence is 16 residues long. Germline V gene sequence: CDR1 SGHTA, CDR2 FQGNSA. This chain's CDR3 is CASSSWTSGGDPPQYF. The full variable domain, completed using reference TRBV7-2 and TRBJ2-5, is GAGVSQSPSNKVTEKGKDVELRCDPISGHTALYWYRQSLGQGLEFLIYFQGNSAPDKSGLPSDRFSAERTGGSVSTLTIQRTQQEDSAVYLCASSSWTSGGDPPQYFGPGTRLLVL.

This CDR3 reads CAIMVQGAYEQYF. The chain is built from TRBV10-3 and TRBJ2-7; with no DNA, the TCRdb D assignment of TRBD1 cannot be verified. The germline V gene has CDR1 ENHRY and CDR2 SYGVKD. The CDR3 is 13 residues long.

The chain carries TRBV5-1 and TRBJ2-7. CDR3 size: 11 residues. Germline values: CDR1 SGHRS, CDR2 YFSETQ. The CDR3: CASSAYYEQYF.

This chain links TRBV29-1 with TRBJ2-7; checking the TCRdb D call of TRBD1 is not possible without DNA. The CDR3 extends over 15 amino acids. Germline values: CDR1 SQVTM, CDR2 ANQGSEA. This chain's CDR3 is CSVVWDRYSSYEQYF.

The chain carries TRBV27 and TRBJ2-7; TCRdb names TRBD2, which stays unverified in the absence of DNA. Germline lookup yields CDR1 MNHEY and CDR2 SMNVEV (reference sequence). The CDR3 is made up of 14 amino acids. CDR3 amino acids: CASSSGTTLGEQYF.

The gene calls are TRBV20-1 and TRBJ2-1; TCRdb's D call of TRBD2 is untestable without DNA. Looked up from germline, CDR1 is DFQATT and CDR2 is SNEGSKA (reference sequence). The CDR3 contains 13 residues. CDR3 sequence reads: CSARGETDNEQFF.

The chain carries TRBV5-1 and TRBJ2-1; TCRdb's D call of TRBD1 is untestable without DNA. Germline CDR1 is SGHRS and CDR2 is YFSETQ. CDR3 length equals 18 residues. The CDR3 is CASSSDPTGPSSYNEQFF.

The chain recombines TRBV12-3 or TRBV12-4 with TRBJ2-1. The CDR3 sequence is 11 residues long. The CDR3 loop is CASSKTHEQFF.

V is TRBV12-3 or TRBV12-4 and J is TRBJ2-1. This CDR3 region has 12 residues. The CDR3 reads CASNVDFGEQFF.

The rearrangement links TRBV15 to TRBJ2-3; TCRdb's D call, TRBD2, is unchecked because there is no DNA. Germline-derived CDR1 and CDR2 are LNHNV and YYDKDF (reference sequence). This CDR3 region has 17 residues. CDR3 amino acids: CATSRVYSGSSTDTQYF.

The chain couples TRBV12-3 or TRBV12-4 to TRBJ2-5; TCRdb's D call, TRBD2, is unchecked because there is no DNA. The length of the CDR3 is 15 residues. CDR3 loop: CASSLSAGGIETQYF.

This chain uses TRBV7-2 with TRBJ1-4. Germline V gene data show CDR1 as SGHTA and CDR2 as FQGNSA. The CDR3 spans 14 residues. The CDR3: CASSLLREDEKLFF.

The gene calls are TRBV29-1 and TRBJ2-1. Germline CDR1 reads SQVTM; CDR2 reads ANQGSEA. The CDR3 loop spans 14 amino acids. The CDR3 region is CSVEDLGIRNEQFF.

The gene calls are TRBV10-2 and TRBJ2-7; the TRBD1 assignment by TCRdb is unverifiable without DNA. The CDR3 consists of 15 residues. CDR1 and CDR2 from the germline V gene are WSHSY and SAAADI. The CDR3: CASSVPGQGMREQYF.

This chain links TRBV6-5 with TRBJ2-7; the D call of TRBD1 rests on TCRdb alone, since no DNA is present to check it. CDR3 length: 15 amino acids. Germline V CDR1 and CDR2: MNHEY, SVGAGI. The CDR3 region is CASSYNGVGVYEQYF.

The chain combines TRBV4-3 with TRBJ2-3; absent DNA, TCRdb's TRBD1 call cannot be checked. Germline CDR1 reads LGHNA; CDR2 reads YSLEER. The CDR3 spans 15 residues. The chain's CDR3 is CASSHLPGRGNTQYF.

V is TRBV19 and J is TRBJ1-2; the D call from TCRdb, TRBD1, cannot be confirmed without DNA. Germline V gene data show CDR1 as LNHDA and CDR2 as SQIVND (reference sequence). The CDR3 covers 14 residues. The CDR3 reads CASSAMDRVGGYTF. Combining the CDR3 with reference TRBV19 and TRBJ1-2 gives the whole variable domain DGGITQSPKYLFRKEGQNVTLSCEQNLNHDAMYWYRQDPGQGLRLIYYSQIVNDFQKGDIAEGYSVSREKKESFPLTVTSAQKNPTAFYLCASSAMDRVGGYTFGSGTRLTVV.

The chain employs TRBV11-2 and TRBJ2-7; TCRdb lists TRBD1, though no DNA is available to test this call. This CDR3 has 14 amino acids. Germline V lookup: CDR1 SGHAT, CDR2 FQNNGV. The CDR3 region is CASSPYRGQREQYF.

The chain links TRBV7-3 to TRBJ2-1; TCRdb outputs TRBD1, but without DNA this stays unchecked. The CDR3 runs to 14 residues. Germline CDR1 SGHTA, CDR2 FQGTGA. CDR3 loop: CASSRRGLDDEQFF.